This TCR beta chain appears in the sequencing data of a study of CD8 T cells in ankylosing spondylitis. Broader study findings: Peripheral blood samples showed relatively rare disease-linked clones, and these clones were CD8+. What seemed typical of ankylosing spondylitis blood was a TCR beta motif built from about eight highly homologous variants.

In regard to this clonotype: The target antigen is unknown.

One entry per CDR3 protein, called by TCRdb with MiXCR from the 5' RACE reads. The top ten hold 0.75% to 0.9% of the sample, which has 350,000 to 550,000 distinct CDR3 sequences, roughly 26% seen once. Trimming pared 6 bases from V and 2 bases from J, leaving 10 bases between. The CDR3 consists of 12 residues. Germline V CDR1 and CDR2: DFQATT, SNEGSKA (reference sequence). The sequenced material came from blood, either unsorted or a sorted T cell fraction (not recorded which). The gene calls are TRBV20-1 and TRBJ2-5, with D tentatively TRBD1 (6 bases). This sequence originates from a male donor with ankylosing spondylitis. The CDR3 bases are TGCAGTGCCCGGGGACATCAAGAGACCCAGTACTTC. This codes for CSARGHQETQYF.